Described below is a single T cell receptor (beta chain) sequence and its context. Which antigen it targets is not known. One base away there is no much larger clone; base qualities are not given. The data belong to a study of human T cells and chemical hapten exposure listed by TCRdb under 2021. About the full investigation: Libraries were pooled for sequencing, and variation in per-sample TCR yields was attributed mainly to small differences in library volumes within the pool. For every blood RNA sample, sequencing covered both the TCR alpha and TCR beta chains. Peripheral blood TCR repertoire changes were tracked in vivo in alopecia patients during primary and secondary sensitization to the hapten diphenylcyclopropenone (DPC). Summary of the overall study and its limitations: No change with DPC sensitization was found in the number of TCRs above 1 in 1000 frequency, and no evidence of global repertoire structure alterations was found. After repeated subsampling, changes were observed in the strength of the expansion versus patch-test correlation and in the threshold at which the correlation became significant.

Libraries were made using RACE. Sequencing relied on a NextSeq 500. Library preparation attached unique molecular identifiers to individual cDNA molecules for quantitative, reproducible TCR counting. As for the authors' bioinformatics: A median of about 89,000 TCRs per sample was observed, with a range of roughly 20,000 to 750,000. The Decombinator software suite was used to annotate V, J and CDR3 in the TCR reads. For the PS versus PT1 abundance plots, all samples were subsampled to the same number of TCRs (28,000). TCRs were defined as expanded if absent before sensitization and observed at least eight times at the 2-week time point. TCRdb reran the public reads through fastp at Q25 and MiXCR, keeping productive beta chains. Rows are unified per CDR3 protein, each entry keeping the most common DNA and genes. These V and J calls derive from TCRdb rather than the authors' analysis. The sample table holds around 80,000 distinct CDR3 sequences, of which about 9% were seen once. The top ten constitute around 1.6% of the sample.

Taken from cysteine to phenylalanine, the CDR3 has 16 residues. The kept DNA is CDR3 alone, 48 bases in frame from the first base. Sequences MNHEY (CDR1) and SVGEGT (CDR2) are obtained from the germline V gene. Germline trimming: 2 bases from V, 10 bases from J; junction bases outside gene matches: 10. The sample's time point, from its label and the paper: healthy volunteer bleed at 6 weeks. Total RNA was isolated from unfractionated whole blood collected in Tempus Blood RNA tubes. Four to six healthy volunteers were used as TCR sequencing controls and were bled at day 0, 2 weeks and 6 weeks. The V gene is TRBV6-2 or TRBV6-3 and the J gene is TRBJ2-1, and 11 junction bases match TRBD2. The material sequenced was whole blood. The receptor's source is a male donor in good health. Some clones in this sample may be carry-over from other donors' samples. CDR3 sequence: CASSYGIGLAGGEQFF. The nucleotide sequence is TGTGCCAGCAGTTACGGTATCGGACTAGCGGGTGGAGAGCAGTTCTTC.